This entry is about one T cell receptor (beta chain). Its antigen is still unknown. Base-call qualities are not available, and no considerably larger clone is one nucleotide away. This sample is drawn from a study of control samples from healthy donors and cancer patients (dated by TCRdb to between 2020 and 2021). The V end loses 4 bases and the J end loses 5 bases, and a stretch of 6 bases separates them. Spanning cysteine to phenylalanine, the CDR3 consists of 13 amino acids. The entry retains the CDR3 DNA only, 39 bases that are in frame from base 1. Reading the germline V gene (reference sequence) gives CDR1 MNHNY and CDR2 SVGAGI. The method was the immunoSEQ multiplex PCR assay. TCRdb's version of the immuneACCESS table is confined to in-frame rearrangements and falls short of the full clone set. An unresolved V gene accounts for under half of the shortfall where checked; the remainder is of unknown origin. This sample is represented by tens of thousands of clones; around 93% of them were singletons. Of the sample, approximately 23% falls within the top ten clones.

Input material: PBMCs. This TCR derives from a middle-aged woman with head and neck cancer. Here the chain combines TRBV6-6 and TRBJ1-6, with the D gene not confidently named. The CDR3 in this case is CASSFKDNSPLHF. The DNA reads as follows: TGTGCCAGCAGTTTTAAAGATAATTCACCCCTCCACTTT.